Listed below are T cell receptor beta chains from one sample, sequenced in a study of Tregs in tolerant kidney transplant recipients. Sequenced by immunoSEQ multiplex PCR; TCRdb stores in-frame clones only, minus some. Here the sample spans 100,000 to 120,000 clones, around 90% being singletons. The material sequenced was CD4+ T cells from blood, taken before the transplant. These receptors all come from a human donor who received a combined kidney and bone marrow transplant. The CDR3 runs from the conserved cysteine through the conserved F or W. D genes are given only for firm matches.

j_call | v_call | d_call | cdr3_aa | cdr3_nt
TRBJ1-1 | TRBV5-1 | TRBD1 | CASSRTGNTEAFF | TGCGCCAGCAGCCGGACAGGGAACACTGAAGCTTTCTTT
TRBJ1-5 | TRBV6-6 | NA | CASRPRQGNQPQHF | TGTGCCAGCAGACCCCGACAGGGCAATCAGCCCCAGCATTTT
TRBJ1-2 | TRBV28 | TRBD1 | CASPRTGNGYTF | TGTGCCAGCCCACGGACAGGGAACGGCTACACCTTC
TRBJ1-5 | TRBV5-6 | NA | CASSLKLGGPQHF | TGTGCCAGCAGCTTGAAGCTAGGGGGGCCCCAGCATTTT
TRBJ2-7 | TRBV28 | NA | CASSPTGSYEQYF | TGTGCCAGCAGCCCAACAGGCTCCTACGAGCAGTACTTC
TRBJ2-1 | TRBV5-1 | NA | CASSAGSYNEQFF | TGCGCCAGCAGTGCCGGCTCCTACAATGAGCAGTTCTTC
TRBJ2-1 | TRBV19 | TRBD2 | CASSPGRTSGGRGGFF | TGTGCCAGTAGTCCAGGACGGACTAGCGGGGGCCGCGGGGGGTTCTTC
TRBJ1-2 | TRBV9 | NA | CASSVAPTANYGYTF | TGTGCCAGCAGCGTAGCCCCGACAGCTAACTATGGCTACACCTTC
TRBJ1-4 | TRBV15 | NA | CATSRDGRLRKLFF | TGTGCCACCAGCAGAGACGGCCGGCTGAGGAAACTGTTTTTT
TRBJ1-2 | TRBV2 | TRBD1 | CASLGPSPGQDHYGYTF | TGTGCCAGCCTGGGCCCTTCCCCGGGACAGGACCACTATGGCTACACCTTC
TRBJ2-7 | TRBV7-6 | NA | CASSFPGESYEQYF | TGTGCCAGCAGCTTCCCCGGGGAATCCTACGAGCAGTACTTC
TRBJ1-1 | TRBV19 | TRBD1 | CASSSPWRDRDTEAFF | TGTGCCAGTAGTAGTCCGTGGAGGGACAGGGACACTGAAGCTTTCTTT
TRBJ1-4 | TRBV5-1 | TRBD1 | CASSFGTARLGEKLFF | TGCGCCAGCAGCTTCGGGACAGCCCGATTAGGGGAAAAACTGTTTTTT
TRBJ2-7 | TRBV6-5 | TRBD2 | CASSRRGGWSYEQYF | TGTGCCAGCAGTAGGAGGGGAGGGTGGTCCTACGAGCAGTACTTC
TRBJ2-7 | TRBV29-1 | NA | CSALPTGKYEQYF | TGCAGCGCCCTCCCGACAGGTAAATACGAGCAGTACTTC
TRBJ2-3 | TRBV7-9 | TRBD2 | CASSLGAETSGGTDTQYF | TGTGCCAGCAGCTTAGGGGCCGAGACTAGCGGGGGCACAGATACGCAGTATTTT
TRBJ1-4 | TRBV25-1 | TRBD1 | CASTPTGGTEKLFF | TGTGCCAGCACTCCGACAGGGGGCACCGAAAAACTGTTTTTT
TRBJ1-1 | TRBV7-2 | TRBD1 | CASSYRGLATEAFF | TGTGCCAGCAGCTACAGGGGGTTGGCCACTGAAGCTTTCTTT
TRBJ1-2 | TRBV28 | NA | CASSFGLYGYTF | TGTGCCAGCAGTTTCGGGTTATATGGCTACACCTTC
TRBJ2-5 | TRBV5-6 | NA | CASSSKSTGEPGETQYF | TGTGCCAGCAGCTCTAAGTCGACGGGAGAGCCGGGGGAGACCCAGTACTTC
TRBJ2-7 | TRBV11-2 | TRBD2 | CASSLNFGTSMYEQYF | TGTGCCAGCAGCTTAAATTTTGGGACTAGCATGTACGAGCAGTACTTC
TRBJ1-2 | TRBV10-3 | NA | CAISDRQDTNYGYTF | TGTGCCATCAGTGACAGACAGGACACTAACTATGGCTACACCTTC
TRBJ1-1 | TRBV14 | TRBD1 | CASSQETGRGTEAFF | TGTGCCAGCAGCCAAGAGACAGGGAGAGGCACTGAAGCTTTCTTT
TRBJ1-3 | TRBV28 | NA | CASSLDPGSNTIYF | TGTGCCAGCAGTCTGGATCCGGGATCAAACACCATATATTTT
TRBJ2-3 | TRBV2 | TRBD1 | CASSEAETGRPDTQYF | TGTGCCAGCAGTGAAGCGGAGACAGGGCGCCCAGATACGCAGTATTTT
TRBJ1-5 | TRBV11-2 | NA | CASSVSGNQPQHF | TGTGCCAGCAGCGTAAGCGGGAATCAGCCCCAGCATTTT
TRBJ2-3 | TRBV11-3 | TRBD1 | CASSPAGQGGTDTQYF | TGTGCCAGCAGCCCCGCCGGACAGGGAGGCACAGATACGCAGTATTTT
TRBJ2-3 | TRBV6-1 | NA | CASSESTASTDTQYF | TGTGCCAGCAGTGAAAGTACAGCTAGCACAGATACGCAGTATTTT
TRBJ2-6 | TRBV28 | TRBD1 | CASSWNRGLGANVLTF | TGTGCCAGCAGTTGGAACAGGGGGCTTGGGGCCAACGTCCTGACTTTC
TRBJ2-7 | TRBV4-3 | TRBD2 | CASSQDFKRGYEQYF | TGCGCCAGCAGCCAAGATTTTAAGCGGGGCTACGAGCAGTACTTC
TRBJ2-7 | TRBV9 | TRBD2 | CASSPSGRGSYEQYF | TGTGCCAGCAGCCCTAGCGGACGGGGCTCCTACGAGCAGTACTTC
TRBJ2-3 | TRBV5-4 | TRBD2 | CASSKKLADYTDTQYF | TGTGCCAGCAGCAAAAAACTAGCGGACTACACAGATACGCAGTATTTT
TRBJ2-3 | TRBV11-3 | TRBD1 | CASSLGGTATDTQYF | TGTGCCAGCAGCTTAGGGGGGACAGCCACAGATACGCAGTATTTT
TRBJ2-2 | TRBV7-2 | NA | CASSLGGTPGELFF | TGTGCCAGCAGCTTGGGCGGGACCCCCGGGGAGCTGTTTTTT
TRBJ2-7 | TRBV11-3 | NA | CASLVYEQYF | TGTGCCAGCCTAGTCTACGAGCAGTACTTC
TRBJ1-4 | TRBV18 | NA | CASSLRGSTNEKLFF | TGTGCCAGCTCACTGAGGGGGTCAACTAATGAAAAACTGTTTTTT
TRBJ2-7 | TRBV7-8 | NA | CASSLTKRVGEQYF | TGTGCCAGCAGCCTCACTAAGAGGGTCGGGGAGCAGTACTTC
TRBJ2-1 | TRBV29-1 | TRBD2 | CSVGAGGNSEQFF | TGCAGCGTTGGGGCGGGAGGGAATAGTGAGCAGTTCTTC
TRBJ2-1 | TRBV2 | TRBD2 | CASSEARDYNNEQFF | TGTGCCAGCAGTGAAGCTAGGGACTACAACAATGAGCAGTTCTTC
TRBJ1-5 | TRBV28 | TRBD1 | CASSRQGNQPQHF | TGTGCCAGCAGCCGACAGGGAAATCAGCCCCAGCATTTT
TRBJ2-7 | TRBV5-6 | TRBD2 | CASSPRLAGSSYEQYF | TGTGCCAGCAGCCCCAGACTAGCGGGAAGCTCCTACGAGCAGTACTTC
TRBJ1-2 | TRBV30 | NA | CAWNTGSLPNYGYTF | TGTGCCTGGAATACCGGGAGCCTTCCTAACTATGGCTACACCTTC
TRBJ2-2 | TRBV5-1 | NA | CASSPPGVGRSGELFF | TGCGCCAGCAGCCCGCCGGGGGTGGGGCGGTCCGGGGAGCTGTTTTTT
TRBJ1-4 | TRBV18 | NA | CASSPGASHRREKLFF | TGTGCCAGCTCACCTGGGGCTTCCCACCGTCGGGAAAAACTGTTTTTT
TRBJ2-1 | TRBV7-6 | NA | CASSLVRRVYEQFF | TGTGCCAGCAGCTTAGTTCGCAGGGTCTATGAGCAGTTCTTC